The T cell receptor beta chain described here comes from a study of T-cell reconstitution after alpha-beta-depleted transplantation in children. Findings and limits, study-wide: There were some patients whose high TCRbeta diversity at day 60 came from surviving recipient T cells and thymic progenitors. The study reportedly traced alpha-beta T cells about two months after transplant to several hundred expanded graft clones.

The TCRbeta library incorporated unique molecular identifiers. TCRdb analysed the PCR reads with MiXCR anew, one entry per CDR3 protein. In the table there are about 200,000 distinct CDR3 sequences, roughly 6.3% of which are singletons. This clonotype was counted at least ten times. As yet, its antigen is unknown. This TCR was sampled from a girl under three years old with combined immunodeficiency, due to receive a stem cell transplant. This specimen consisted of PBMCs, obtained before TCRalphabeta/CD19-depleted stem cell transplant.

This chain's CDR3 is CAISDIGTSYEQYF. As DNA, the CDR3 is TGTGCCATCAGTGATATAGGGACTAGCTACGAGCAGTACTTC. The V gene is TRBV10-3, the J gene TRBJ2-7, with 8 bases fitting TRBD2. The CDR3 loop spans 14 amino acids. The germline V gene encodes CDR1 ENHRY and CDR2 SYGVKD. V gave up 3 bases and J gave up 3 bases; unmatched junction bases: 4.